The present T cell receptor beta chain was sequenced within a study of T cells in Graves' hyperthyroidism and ophthalmopathy. Findings and limits, study-wide: A median 6.5 months before onset, the model predicted ophthalmopathy. Expanded thyroid clonotypes (above 0.001) were mostly also found in blood.

The germline V gene has CDR1 LGHNA and CDR2 YNFKEQ. V shed 0 bases, J shed 7 bases, and the junction held 6 bases outside the gene matches. This CDR3 contains 16 residues. Amplification of TCR beta CDR3 regions was performed using RNA transcripts as template. During a first-round RT-PCR of the TCR CDR3, the HTBI primer set was used. A single record per CDR3 protein comes from TCRdb applying MiXCR to the multiplex PCR reads. The sample has under 350,000 distinct CDR3 sequences; approximately 18% are singletons. Worth noting for this clonotype: Its antigen remains unidentified.

Investigators excluded patients with uncontrolled infection, other autoimmune disease, pregnancy or lactation. The sequencing sample was made of blood. The rearrangement links TRBV4-2 to TRBJ2-1; 10 nucleotides line up with TRBD2. The source is a woman in her fifties or sixties with Graves' hyperthyroidism. The CDR3 DNA is TGTGCCAGCAGCCAAGATTCTAGCGGGGGCCCTAATGAGCAGTTCTTC. Translated: CASSQDSSGGPNEQFF.